Detailed here is one T cell receptor beta chain. Authors' data handling: Estimation of nucleated cell counts relied on the amplification of reference gene primers. The repertoire was sequenced with immunoSEQ multiplex PCR; TCRdb's copy has only in-frame clones and lacks some. D and trimming come from the DNA, and the V and J calls and clone size come from that table. The table lists 130,000 to 150,000 clones, 70% to 90% of them singletons. The data belong to a study of blood T cell repertoires in COVID-19. About the research overall: Specimens from acute and convalescent COVID-19 originated in the United States, Italy and Spain. Nucleic acid was either cDNA or gDNA, and it came from T cells, B-cell-depleted T cells, or PBMCs.

This CDR3 comprises 15 residues. Per the germline V gene, CDR1 is MNHEY and CDR2 is SMNVEV (reference sequence). Trimming cost V 7 bases and J 4 bases; bases outside gene matches: 10. V gene TRBV27 combines with J gene TRBJ2-1; 7 nucleotides line up with TRBD1. The receptor was isolated from a woman in her sixties or seventies with COVID-19, enrolled during active disease. The sequenced sample was peripheral blood. The CDR3 region is CASTRGTLNYNEQFF. DNA of the CDR3: TGTGCCAGCACCAGGGGGACCCTCAATTACAATGAGCAGTTCTTC.